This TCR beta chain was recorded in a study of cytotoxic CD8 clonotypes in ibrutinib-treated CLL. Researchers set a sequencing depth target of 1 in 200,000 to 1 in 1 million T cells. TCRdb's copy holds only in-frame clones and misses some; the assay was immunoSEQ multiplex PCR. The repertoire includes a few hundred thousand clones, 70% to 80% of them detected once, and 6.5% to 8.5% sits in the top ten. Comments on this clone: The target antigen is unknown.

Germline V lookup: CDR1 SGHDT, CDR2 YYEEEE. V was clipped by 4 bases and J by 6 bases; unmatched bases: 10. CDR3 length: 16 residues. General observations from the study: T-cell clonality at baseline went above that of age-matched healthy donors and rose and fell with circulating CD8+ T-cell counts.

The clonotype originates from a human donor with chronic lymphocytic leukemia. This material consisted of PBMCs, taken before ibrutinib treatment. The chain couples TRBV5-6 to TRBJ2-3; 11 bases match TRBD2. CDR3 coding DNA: TGTGCCAGCAGCCACCGTAGCGGGAGGGGTCTCGATACGCAGTATTTT. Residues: CASSHRSGRGLDTQYF.